The sequence of this T cell receptor (beta chain) was determined in a study of CD8+ T cells in alopecia areata. Study observations and caveats: In lesional scalp, particularly from alopecia totalis/universalis, clonality was higher than in normal scalp.

Note on this clone: The antigen remains unidentified.

The CDR3 is 12 amino acids. Germline V gene lookup returns CDR1 SQVTM and CDR2 ANQGSEA. The germline V and J ends were trimmed by 5 bases and 5 bases, with 12 bases remaining between them. Treatment indicated: oral pan-JAK inhibitor, 5-10 mg twice daily. Reverse transcription of extracted RNA yielded cDNA, which provided the sequencing template. This table comes from immunoSEQ multiplex PCR, and its TCRdb copy is limited to in-frame clones, with some not included. The table includes about 200,000 clones, roughly two fifths detected once. The source material was CD4+ T cells sorted from blood, sampled between weeks 30 and 35, from a patient treated with tofacitinib. The chain couples TRBV29-1 to TRBJ1-1; D is ambiguous. This sequence originates from a human donor with alopecia areata. The CDR3 nucleotides are TGCAGCGTTCACAAGGGCCGTACTGAAGCTTTCTTT. Translation gives CSVHKGRTEAFF.